The 27 T cell receptor beta chains below all came from one sample that was sequenced in a study of T cell responses to AZD1222 COVID-19 vaccine. The protocol was immunoSEQ multiplex PCR, while the TCRdb copy is restricted to in-frame clones and leaves out a portion. The repertoire holds roughly 100,000 clones, with roughly 84% as singletons. Specimen: peripheral blood, collected on day 0 of AZD1222 vaccination. The receptor set was obtained from an adult in good health.

The rearrangement uses TRBV9 and TRBJ1-1, with a weak D call TRBD1 (5 bases). The CDR3 spans 16 residues. In germline, CDR1 is SGDLS, CDR2 YYNGEE. Deletions cut 2 bases from V and 1 base from J, with 15 bases between. The CDR3 is CASSVTLIGTNTEAFF. CDR3 sequence (DNA): TGTGCCAGCAGCGTGACCCTAATTGGGACGAACACTGAAGCTTTCTTT.

This sequence joins TRBV24-1 and TRBJ1-1; D remains unclear. The CDR3 runs to 14 residues. Per the germline V gene, CDR1 is KGHDR and CDR2 is SFDVKD. Trimming cost V 7 bases and J 1 base, with 12 bases left between them. The CDR3 protein is CATRSVVGNTEAFF. CDR3 nucleotides: TGTGCCACCAGGTCGGTGGTAGGGAACACTGAAGCTTTCTTT.

This clone showed up just once. The CDR3 protein is CASKRQANNEQFF. The CDR3 bases are TGTGCCAGCAAAAGACAGGCCAACAATGAGCAGTTCTTC. V is TRBV6-6 and J is TRBJ2-1; a weak D match, TRBD1 (6 bases). The CDR3 spans 13 residues. CDR1 and CDR2 (germline): MNHNY, SVGAGI (reference sequence). V lost 7 bases and J lost 5, with 12 bases in between.

The V and J genes are TRBV6-6 and TRBJ1-1, with no clear D. Germline-derived CDR1 and CDR2 are MNHNY and SVGAGI (reference sequence). V dropped 0 bases and J dropped 6 bases, with 8 bases sitting between them. The CDR3 loop spans 13 amino acids. In DNA, the CDR3 is TGTGCCAGCAGTTACTCGACGAAGGCTGAAGCTTTCTTT. This sequence encodes CASSYSTKAEAFF.

The rearrangement links TRBV4-1 to TRBJ1-5; 7 bases match TRBD1. Germline V gene data show CDR1 as MGHRA and CDR2 as YSYEKL. Unmatched junction bases numbered 9, after V lost 8 bases and J lost 8 bases. CDR3 length equals 13 residues. The CDR3 nucleotides read TGCGCCAGCGGATTTCAGGGGGGAAAGCCCCAGCATTTT. It yields the protein CASGFQGGKPQHF.

This chain connects TRBV6-5 to TRBJ2-7; weak D call: TRBD2 (6 bases). The CDR3 totals 13 residues. V lost 5 bases and J 6 bases, leaving 14 bases between the germline ends. From germline, CDR1 is MNHEY and CDR2 SVGAGI. In nucleotides, the CDR3 is TGTGCCAGCAGTCGACCGGGGGTCCGCGAGCAGTACTTC. Amino acid sequence: CASSRPGVREQYF.

V and J are TRBV20-1 and TRBJ2-3, with TRBD2 matching over 15 bases. Trimming at V came to 3 bases and at J to 3 bases, leaving 4 bases not matched to a gene. This CDR3 is built from 16 residues. Germline assignment: CDR1 DFQATT and CDR2 SNEGSKA (reference sequence). The CDR3 reads CSASIGLAGGTDTQYF. The CDR3 DNA sequence: TGCAGTGCTAGTATCGGACTAGCGGGAGGGACAGATACGCAGTATTTT.

The chain links TRBV7-3 to TRBJ2-2; D remains ambiguous. The V gene lost 2 bases and the J gene lost 7 bases, with 14 bases spanning the gap. This CDR3 has 15 amino acids. Germline V CDR1 and CDR2: SGHTA, FQGTGA. The CDR3 loop reads CASSLRAGAIGELFF. The CDR3 nucleotides read TGTGCCAGCAGCTTACGGGCAGGAGCCATCGGGGAGCTGTTTTTT.

The chain combines TRBV19 with TRBJ2-5; D is possibly TRBD2 (5 bases). The length of the CDR3 is 12 residues. CDR1 is LNHDA, CDR2 SQIVND, per germline (reference sequence). The germline V and J ends were trimmed by 5 bases and 5 bases, with 9 bases remaining between them. Here the CDR3 reads CASSPTGETQYF. The CDR3 coding sequence is TGTGCCAGTAGTCCAACGGGGGAGACCCAGTACTTC.

The chain combines TRBV6-5 with TRBJ2-7, with D perhaps TRBD2 (5 bases). The germline gives CDR1 MNHEY, CDR2 SVGAGI. This CDR3 region has 13 residues. Trimming pared 6 bases from V and 2 bases from J, leaving 11 bases between. The CDR3 here is CASRPRGTYEQYF. The CDR3 bases are TGTGCCAGCAGACCGCGAGGGACCTACGAGCAGTACTTC.

The chain carries TRBV24-1 and TRBJ1-5, with TRBD1 identical over 9 bases. The J segment lost 4 bases and the V segment lost 9 bases, leaving 3 bases of the junction unmatched. The CDR3 length is 13 residues. Per germline, CDR1 KGHDR and CDR2 SFDVKD. The DNA of the CDR3 is TGTGCCACCTCGGGACAGGGAAATCAGCCCCAGCATTTT. This sequence encodes CATSGQGNQPQHF.

This clone was detected a few times. The CDR3 bases are TGCGCCAGCAGTAAGACAGCGGATGGCTACACCTTC. It codes for CASSKTADGYTF. This chain links TRBV5-1 with TRBJ1-2; weak D call: TRBD1 (5 bases). The germline CDR1 and CDR2 sequences are SGHRS and YFSETQ. V gave up 5 bases and J gave up 6 bases, with 11 bases separating them. The CDR3 covers 12 residues.

J is TRBJ1-2 and V is TRBV19; 10 bases map to TRBD1. The CDR3 is 14 amino acids. CDR1 is LNHDA and CDR2 is SQIVND in the germline V gene (reference sequence). J lost 8 bases, V lost 7 bases, and 10 bases had no gene match. In DNA, the CDR3 is TGTGCCAGTACCGGGACAGGGGATTACCGGGGCTACACCTTC. Its protein is CASTGTGDYRGYTF.

The rearrangement uses TRBV2 and TRBJ2-7; tentatively, D is TRBD1 or TRBD2 (5 bases each). The length of the CDR3 is 12 residues. Per the germline V gene, CDR1 is SNHLY and CDR2 is FYNNEI. V was trimmed by 10 bases and J by 2 bases, leaving 12 bases between them. CDR3 region: CATRDGTYEQYF. The CDR3 region has the DNA TGTGCCACCCGGGACGGGACCTACGAGCAGTACTTC.

This clone is a singleton in its sample. V gene TRBV4-1 combines with J gene TRBJ2-3; D unclear. The CDR3 is made up of 14 amino acids. Between the trimmed V and J ends, which lost 5 bases and 4 bases, there was a span of 13 bases. The germline V gene has CDR1 MGHRA and CDR2 YSYEKL. This chain's CDR3 is CASSSIGKADTQYF. The CDR3, as DNA: TGCGCCAGCAGCTCTATAGGGAAGGCAGATACGCAGTATTTT.

The rearrangement joins TRBV19 to TRBJ2-1, with D tentatively TRBD2 (5 bases). The ends were cut back, 7 bases at V and 1 base at J, with 11 bases in the middle. The CDR3 has 14 amino acids. The V gene's germline CDR1 is LNHDA and CDR2 SQIVND (reference sequence). CDR3 amino acids: CASTRVGSYNEQFF. In DNA, the CDR3 is TGTGCCAGTACGAGGGTGGGATCCTACAATGAGCAGTTCTTC.

Concerning this clone itself: The junction and the germline gene differ at one end; a read error may be behind it. The rearrangement joins TRBV15 to TRBJ2-5, with D unclear. The CDR3 spans 17 residues. Germline CDR1 reads LNHNV; CDR2 reads YYDKDF (reference sequence). DNA for the CDR3: TGTGCCACCAGAAGAGTCCGGCAAGGGCATCGGGTGGAGACCCAGTACTTC. Residues: CATRRVRQGHRVETQYF.

This chain joins TRBV6-5 and TRBJ2-7; 8 nucleotides line up with TRBD1. The J segment lost 3 bases and the V segment lost 6 bases, leaving 7 bases of the junction unmatched. Germline CDR1 MNHEY, CDR2 SVGAGI. The CDR3 runs to 14 residues. CDR3 residues: CASRFGTGNYEQYF. CDR3 in DNA: TGTGCCAGCAGATTCGGGACAGGAAACTACGAGCAGTACTTC.

The chain uses TRBV18 and TRBJ2-4, with a possible D match to TRBD2 (5 bases). This CDR3 contains 15 residues. Germline V CDR1 and CDR2: KGHSH, LQKENI. V lost 4 bases, J lost 15 bases, and 25 bases lay in between. The CDR3 protein is CASSLRGGALRLAYF. The CDR3 DNA sequence: TGTGCCAGCTCACTTCGAGGAGGCGCCCTTAGGCTGGCGTACTTC.

This rearrangement joins TRBV4-2 to TRBJ1-2; TRBD1 agrees at 10 bases. The J segment lost 2 bases and the V segment lost 4 bases, leaving 7 bases of the junction unmatched. The length of the CDR3 is 16 residues. Germline loops: CDR1 LGHNA, CDR2 YNFKEQ. The CDR3 spells CASSPTTGQGNYGYTF. The CDR3 DNA reads as TGTGCCAGCAGCCCCACTACGGGACAGGGGAACTATGGCTACACCTTC.

This clone was seen only a few times. The rearrangement joins TRBV12-5 to TRBJ1-1; D ambiguous. The CDR3 contains 13 residues. Germline V CDR1 and CDR2: LGHNT, FRNRAP. V was cut by 1 base and J by 1 base, with 4 bases left in between. CDR3 in amino acids: CASGLAANTEAFF. The CDR3 region has the DNA TGTGCTAGTGGTTTGGCGGCGAACACTGAAGCTTTCTTT.

This chain joins TRBV19 and TRBJ2-2; 11 nucleotides line up with TRBD2. The germline gives CDR1 LNHDA, CDR2 SQIVND (reference sequence). After removal of 5 bases from V and 6 bases from J, the junction contained 8 bases not matched to a gene. CDR3 length: 16 residues. CDR3 DNA sequence: TGTGCCAGTAGTGTAACTAGCGGGAGAGGGTCCGGGGAGCTGTTTTTT. As protein: CASSVTSGRGSGELFF.

The chain carries TRBV7-6 and TRBJ2-7, with 9 positions matching TRBD1. Germline CDR1 SGHVS, CDR2 FNYEAQ. Trimming removed 1 base from V and 6 bases from J; junction bases left unmatched: 7. This CDR3 comprises 15 residues. DNA of the CDR3: TGTGCCAGCAGCTTAGTAATGGGACAGGGCTCCGAGCAGTACTTC. It encodes CASSLVMGQGSEQYF.

This chain connects TRBV2 to TRBJ1-5; D remains ambiguous. Germline V gene lookup returns CDR1 SNHLY and CDR2 FYNNEI. The CDR3 length is 14 residues. V lost 1 base and J lost 0, with 4 bases in between. CDR3 region: CASSEGVSNQPQHF. The CDR3 DNA is TGTGCCAGCAGTGAAGGAGTTAGCAATCAGCCCCAGCATTTT.

This clone was detected ten times or more. V gene TRBV19 combines with J gene TRBJ2-1, with 7 bases that match TRBD2. Germline values: CDR1 LNHDA, CDR2 SQIVND (reference sequence). With V trimmed by 6 bases and J by 0 bases, 2 bases remained unmatched. The CDR3 contains 14 residues. The CDR3 region has the DNA TGTGCCAGTAGGTTAGCGGGCTCCTACAATGAGCAGTTCTTC. Encoded protein: CASRLAGSYNEQFF.

A few counts support this clone. V usage is TRBV5-1 and J usage is TRBJ2-1; 7 nucleotides align to TRBD2. Germline V CDR1 and CDR2: SGHRS, YFSETQ. The CDR3 has 18 residues. Trimming at V came to 1 base and at J to 5 bases, leaving 15 bases not matched to a gene. CDR3 amino acids: CASSLSAGAGSTDNEQFF. CDR3 DNA: TGCGCCAGCAGCTTGTCGGCGGGAGCTGGGAGTACGGACAATGAGCAGTTCTTC.

This clone was picked up a small number of times. This CDR3 is CASSLRLPGLAGVETQYF. The CDR3 coding sequence is TGTGCCAGCAGCTTACGCCTACCGGGACTAGCGGGGGTGGAGACCCAGTACTTC. This chain links TRBV11-2 with TRBJ2-5, with 14 bases fitting TRBD2. The V and J ends lost 2 bases and 5 bases, in that order; junction bases with no gene match: 10. The germline V gene encodes CDR1 SGHAT and CDR2 FQNNGV. There are 18 residues in the CDR3.